A selection of T cell receptor beta chains follows, all from one sample in a study of blood T cells in healthy people across ages. One entry per CDR3 protein results from TCRdb running MiXCR on the 5' RACE reads. Seen here are about 770,000 distinct CDR3 sequences, around two fifths observed once, and the top ten hold roughly 18%. Sequencing was performed on blood. These receptors originate from a man aged 55 to 70 in good health. Both conserved end residues are part of each CDR3. D genes are given only for firm matches. Rows may omit the clone size; those that give it use once, few, many or a size class.

>TRBJ2-2|TRBV12-3/TRBV12-4|-|TRBD1
CASTSDRVLAGELFF
TGTGCCAGCACCTCCGACAGGGTACTGGCCGGGGAGCTGTTTTTT
>TRBJ2-7|TRBV3-1|-|-
CASSQGCEQYF
TGTGCCAGCAGCCAAGGTTGTGAGCAGTACTTC
>TRBJ2-7|TRBV2|-|-
CASRDWYNEQYF
TGTGCCAGCAGAGACTGGTACAATGAGCAGTACTTC
>TRBJ2-7|TRBV7-8|-|TRBD2
CASSLSGGFYEQYF
TGTGCCAGCAGCTTGAGCGGGGGGTTCTACGAGCAGTACTTC
>TRBJ1-5|TRBV2|-|TRBD1
CASRGTGGTYQPQHF
TGTGCCAGCAGGGGGACAGGGGGCACATATCAGCCCCAGCATTTT
>TRBJ2-3|TRBV6-2/TRBV6-3|-|-
CASSYDVDTQYF
TGTGCCAGCAGTTACGACGTAGATACGCAGTATTTT
>TRBJ1-6|TRBV27|few|-
CASSFLGFSPLHF
TGTGCCAGCAGTTTCCTAGGGTTCTCACCCCTCCACTTT
>TRBJ2-7|TRBV10-3|many|-
CAISWDPAYEQYF
TGTGCCATCAGTTGGGACCCTGCCTACGAGCAGTACTTC
>TRBJ1-5|TRBV16|-|-
CASSYGNSNQPQHF
TGTGCCAGCAGCTACGGAAATAGCAATCAGCCCCAGCATTTT
>TRBJ2-7|TRBV6-1|few|TRBD1
CASSGTGLYEQYF
TGTGCCAGCAGTGGGACAGGTCTTTACGAGCAGTACTTC
>TRBJ1-2|TRBV20-1|few|TRBD1
CSARDKQGAGGYTF
TGCAGTGCTAGAGATAAGCAGGGGGCAGGTGGCTACACCTTC
>TRBJ2-5|TRBV6-6|-|-
CASSLQGSVYNEQYF
TGTGCCAGCAGTTTACAGGGATCGGTCTACAATGAGCAGTACTTC
>TRBJ1-2|TRBV12-3/TRBV12-4|-|-
CASSPLANYGYTF
TGTGCCAGCAGCCCGCTAGCTAACTATGGCTACACCTTC
>TRBJ2-2|TRBV6-6|-|TRBD1
CASSRDRGLTGELFF
TGTGCCAGCAGTCGGGACAGGGGGCTAACCGGGGAGCTGTTTTTT
>TRBJ2-5|TRBV6-1|-|TRBD1
CASGRGDRGFETQYF
TGTGCCAGCGGGAGAGGGGACAGGGGGTTTGAGACCCAGTACTTC
>TRBJ2-7|TRBV6-5|-|TRBD1
CASSPEWTGFHEQYF
TGTGCCAGCAGTCCCGAGTGGACAGGGTTCCACGAGCAGTACTTC
>TRBJ1-2|TRBV12-3/TRBV12-4|-|-
CASTLRKGPHGYTF
TGTGCCAGCACCCTCCGGAAGGGACCACATGGCTACACCTTC
>TRBJ1-2|TRBV20-1|few|TRBD1
CSARAQGRDGYTF
TGCAGTGCTAGAGCACAGGGGCGGGATGGCTACACCTTC
>TRBJ1-6|TRBV4-3|-|-
CASSQGGIYNSPLHF
TGCGCCAGCAGCCAAGGGGGGATTTATAATTCACCCCTCCACTTT
>TRBJ2-5|TRBV5-1|-|-
CASSLGVEAQYF
TGCGCCAGCAGCTTGGGTGTGGAGGCCCAGTACTTC
>TRBJ2-2|TRBV9|few|-
CASSVGVRLNTGELFF
TGTGCCAGCAGCGTAGGGGTTAGGTTGAACACCGGGGAGCTGTTTTTT
>TRBJ2-7|TRBV5-1|many|TRBD1
CASSLQPGQVTNYEQYF
TGCGCCAGCAGCTTACAACCCGGACAGGTTACAAACTACGAGCAGTACTTC
>TRBJ2-7|TRBV7-2|-|-
CASSSRPKYEQYF
TGTGCCAGCAGCAGTCGGCCCAAATACGAGCAGTACTTC
>TRBJ2-7|TRBV5-6|-|TRBD2
CASSWGLASEQYF
TGTGCCAGCAGCTGGGGACTAGCCTCCGAGCAGTACTTC
>TRBJ2-1|TRBV3-1|-|-
CASSQAPGIYNEQFF
TGTGCCAGCAGCCAAGCCCCGGGGATTTACAATGAGCAGTTCTTC
>TRBJ1-2|TRBV7-9|-|-
CASSISGGAAANYGYTF
TGTGCCAGCAGCATTTCGGGGGGCGCCGCCGCTAACTATGGCTACACCTTC
>TRBJ2-1|TRBV20-1|-|-
CSATRSGPYNEQFF
TGCAGTGCGACTAGAAGCGGGCCTTACAATGAGCAGTTCTTC
>TRBJ2-7|TRBV20-1|few|-
CSARQDTDEQYF
TGCAGTGCCAGACAGGACACCGACGAGCAGTACTTC
>TRBJ1-4|TRBV7-9|-|-
CASSANRGGPNEKLFF
TGTGCCAGCAGCGCCAATCGAGGGGGGCCCAATGAAAAACTGTTTTTT
>TRBJ2-7|TRBV4-3|-|TRBD1
CASSQWNQGVYEQYF
TGCGCCAGCAGCCAATGGAATCAGGGGGTGTACGAGCAGTACTTC
>TRBJ1-6|TRBV20-1|-|-
CSARDHYNSPLHF
TGCAGTGCAAGGGACCACTATAATTCACCCCTCCACTTT
>TRBJ2-7|TRBV7-9|few|TRBD1
CASSPRGTGSNEQYF
TGTGCCAGCAGCCCCCGGGGGACAGGGTCCAATGAGCAGTACTTC
>TRBJ2-7|TRBV27|-|-
CASGVGPSYEQYF
TGTGCCAGCGGGGTGGGGCCTTCCTACGAGCAGTACTTC
>TRBJ2-5|TRBV27|-|TRBD2
CASSLVAGEWETQYF
TGTGCCAGCAGTTTAGTTGCGGGGGAGTGGGAGACCCAGTACTTC
>TRBJ2-7|TRBV7-9|-|-
CASSRHGISYEQYF
TGTGCCAGCAGCCGACATGGGATAAGCTACGAGCAGTACTTC
>TRBJ2-3|TRBV18|many|TRBD2
CASSPRGASTDTQYF
TGCGCCAGCAGCCCGCGGGGGGCGAGCACAGATACGCAGTATTTT
>TRBJ2-1|TRBV3-1|-|-
CASSQDMAGSRNEQFF
TGTGCCAGCAGCCAAGATATGGCAGGGAGTAGGAATGAGCAGTTCTTC
>TRBJ1-2|TRBV6-2/TRBV6-3|few|-
CASSYAGFYGYTF
TGTGCCAGCAGTTACGCAGGTTTCTATGGCTACACCTTC
>TRBJ2-1|TRBV10-3|-|TRBD1
CAIRSGQGVNEQFF
TGTGCCATCAGATCGGGACAGGGGGTCAATGAGCAGTTCTTC
>TRBJ2-1|TRBV20-1|-|TRBD2
CSARDLAGGGDEQFF
TGCAGTGCTAGAGATTTAGCGGGGGGAGGCGATGAGCAGTTCTTC
>TRBJ1-5|TRBV7-2|-|TRBD1
CASSLSFPGQSNQPQHF
TGTGCCAGCAGCTTATCTTTCCCGGGACAGAGCAATCAGCCCCAGCATTTT
>TRBJ1-2|TRBV25-1|few|TRBD1
CASSESAGGSYGYTF
TGTGCCAGCAGTGAATCGGCAGGGGGCAGCTATGGCTACACCTTC
>TRBJ2-1|TRBV7-2|few|TRBD2
CASSYRLAGEQFF
TGTGCCAGCAGCTACCGACTAGCGGGTGAGCAGTTCTTC
>TRBJ2-5|TRBV30|-|-
CAWENTVETQYF
TGTGCCTGGGAAAACACGGTAGAGACCCAGTACTTC
>TRBJ2-5|TRBV3-1|few|-
CASSQRAGQETQYF
TGTGCCAGCAGCCAAAGGGCGGGTCAAGAGACCCAGTACTTC
>TRBJ2-5|TRBV24-1|few|-
CATSDLRGETQYF
TGTGCCACCAGTGATTTGAGAGGGGAGACCCAGTACTTC
>TRBJ2-3|TRBV6-5|-|TRBD1
CASSYSGTDSTDTQYF
TGTGCCAGCAGTTACTCAGGGACAGATAGCACAGATACGCAGTATTTT
>TRBJ1-1|TRBV18|-|TRBD1
CASSTRDREETEAFF
TGTGCCAGCTCAACGAGGGACAGGGAGGAAACTGAAGCTTTCTTT
>TRBJ2-5|TRBV15|-|TRBD1
CATSEQGFSETQYF
TGTGCCACCAGCGAACAGGGGTTTTCGGAGACCCAGTACTTC
>TRBJ1-1|TRBV2|few|-
CASFEPGRTEAFF
TGTGCCAGCTTCGAACCTGGGAGGACTGAAGCTTTCTTT
>TRBJ1-5|TRBV9|many|-
CASSVDGANQPQHF
TGTGCCAGCAGCGTAGACGGTGCCAATCAGCCCCAGCATTTT
>TRBJ2-7|TRBV12-3/TRBV12-4|-|-
CASSQRGSEQYF
TGTGCCAGCAGCCAAAGGGGGAGCGAGCAGTACTTC